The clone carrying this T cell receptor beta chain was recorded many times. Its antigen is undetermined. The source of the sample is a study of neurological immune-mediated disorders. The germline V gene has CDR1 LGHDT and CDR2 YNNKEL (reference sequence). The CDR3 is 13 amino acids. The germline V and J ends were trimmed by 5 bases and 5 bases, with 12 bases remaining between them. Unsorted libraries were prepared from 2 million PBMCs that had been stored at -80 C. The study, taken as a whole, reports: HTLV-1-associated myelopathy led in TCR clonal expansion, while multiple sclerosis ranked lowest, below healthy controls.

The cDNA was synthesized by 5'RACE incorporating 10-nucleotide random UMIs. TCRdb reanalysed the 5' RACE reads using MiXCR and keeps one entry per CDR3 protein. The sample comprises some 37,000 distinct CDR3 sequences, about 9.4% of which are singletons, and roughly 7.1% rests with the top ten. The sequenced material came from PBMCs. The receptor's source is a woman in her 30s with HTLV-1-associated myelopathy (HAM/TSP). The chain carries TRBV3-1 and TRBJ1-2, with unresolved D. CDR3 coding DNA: TGTGCCAGCAGCTCCGGGCCTCAGTATGGCTACACCTTC. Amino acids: CASSSGPQYGYTF.